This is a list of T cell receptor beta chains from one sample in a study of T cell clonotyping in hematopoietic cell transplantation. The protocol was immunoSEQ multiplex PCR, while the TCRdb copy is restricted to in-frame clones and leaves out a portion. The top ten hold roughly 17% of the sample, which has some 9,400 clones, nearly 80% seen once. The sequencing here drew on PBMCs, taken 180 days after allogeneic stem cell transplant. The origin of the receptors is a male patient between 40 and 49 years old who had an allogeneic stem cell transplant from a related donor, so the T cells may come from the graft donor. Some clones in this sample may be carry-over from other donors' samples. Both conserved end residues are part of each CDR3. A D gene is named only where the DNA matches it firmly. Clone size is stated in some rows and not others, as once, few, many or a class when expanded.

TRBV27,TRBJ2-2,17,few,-,CASRLQSTVVGTGELFF,TGTGCCAGCAGATTACAATCGACAGTCGTGGGCACCGGGGAGCTGTTTTTT
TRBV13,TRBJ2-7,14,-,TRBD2,CASSPSGGVVEQYF,TGTGCCAGCAGCCCGAGCGGGGGGGTGGTCGAGCAGTACTTC
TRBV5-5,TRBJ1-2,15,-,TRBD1,CASSIGTGHVYGYTF,TGTGCCAGCAGCATCGGGACAGGCCACGTTTATGGCTACACCTTC
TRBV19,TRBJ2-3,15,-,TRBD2,CASRRTSGVTDTQYF,TGTGCCAGTAGAAGGACTAGCGGGGTCACAGATACGCAGTATTTT
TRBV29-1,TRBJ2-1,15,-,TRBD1,CSVDPGQGISYEQFF,TGCAGCGTTGACCCCGGACAGGGCATCAGCTATGAGCAGTTCTTC
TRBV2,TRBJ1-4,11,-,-,CASRINEKLFF,TGTGCCAGCAGAATAAATGAAAAACTGTTTTTT
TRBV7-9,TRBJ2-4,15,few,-,CASSAYSGTLPLYTF,TGTGCCAGCAGCGCCTATTCCGGGACTCTACCTCTCTACACATTC
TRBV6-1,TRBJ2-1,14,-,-,CASTPVSSYNEQFF,TGTGCCAGCACACCCGTGAGCTCCTACAATGAGCAGTTCTTC
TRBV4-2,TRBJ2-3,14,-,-,CASSQDRDLGTQYF,TGTGCCAGCAGCCAAGATAGGGACTTGGGTACGCAGTATTTT
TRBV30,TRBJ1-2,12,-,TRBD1,CAWSLTGIGYTF,TGTGCCTGGAGCCTGACAGGGATCGGCTACACCTTC
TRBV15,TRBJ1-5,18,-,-,CATSRDRVAIQFPRSQHF,TGTGCCACCAGCAGAGATAGGGTGGCAATTCAATTCCCCCGGTCCCAGCATTTT
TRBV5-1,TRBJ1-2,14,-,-,CASSSDSANYGYTF,TGCGCCAGCAGCTCCGACAGCGCTAACTATGGCTACACCTTC
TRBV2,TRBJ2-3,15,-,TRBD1,CASSVWGQYTDTQYF,TGTGCCAGCAGTGTTTGGGGACAGTACACAGATACGCAGTATTTT
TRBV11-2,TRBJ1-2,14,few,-,CASSLDRGGYGYTF,TGTGCCAGCAGCTTAGATCGCGGGGGGTATGGCTACACCTTC
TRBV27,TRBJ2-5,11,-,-,CASGQSETQYF,TGTGCCAGCGGACAGAGCGAGACCCAGTACTTC
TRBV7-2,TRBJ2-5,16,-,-,CASSQSNREWEETQYF,TGTGCCAGCAGCCAATCTAACAGGGAGTGGGAAGAGACCCAGTACTTC
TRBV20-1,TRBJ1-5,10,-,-,CNAGDQPQHF,TGCAATGCTGGAGATCAGCCCCAGCATTTT
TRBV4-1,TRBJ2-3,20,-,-,CASSQRFASSVSPSTDTQYF,TGCGCCAGCAGCCAACGTTTCGCCTCCTCGGTTTCTCCGAGCACAGATACGCAGTATTTT
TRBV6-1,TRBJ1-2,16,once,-,CASSGGAGQTNYGYTF,TGTGCCAGCAGTGGAGGGGCCGGACAAACTAACTATGGCTACACCTTC
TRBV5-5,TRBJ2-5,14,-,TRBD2,CASSRDYNEETQYF,TGTGCCAGCAGCCGGGACTACAATGAAGAGACCCAGTACTTC
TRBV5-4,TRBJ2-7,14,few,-,CATGVASGSYEQYF,TGTGCCACCGGGGTAGCTAGTGGTTCCTACGAGCAGTACTTC
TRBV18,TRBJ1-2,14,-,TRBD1,CASSQEQGAYGYTF,TGTGCCAGCTCACAGGAGCAGGGGGCGTATGGCTACACCTTC
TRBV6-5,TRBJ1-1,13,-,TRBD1,CASRPDRYTEAFF,TGTGCCAGCAGACCGGACAGGTACACTGAAGCTTTCTTT
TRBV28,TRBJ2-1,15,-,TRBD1,CASNLQGALNNEQFF,TGTGCCAGCAACCTCCAGGGGGCATTAAACAATGAGCAGTTCTTC
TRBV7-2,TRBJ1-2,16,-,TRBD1,CASSSEAGGEVYGYTF,TGTGCCAGCAGCTCCGAGGCAGGGGGCGAAGTCTATGGCTACACCTTC
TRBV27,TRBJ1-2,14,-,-,CASTPTGFHYGYTF,TGTGCCAGCACCCCGACAGGCTTTCACTATGGCTACACCTTC
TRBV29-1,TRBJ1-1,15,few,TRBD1,CSVRGQGAGGTEAFF,TGCAGCGTTCGGGGACAGGGGGCAGGTGGAACTGAAGCTTTCTTT
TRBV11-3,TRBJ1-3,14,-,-,CASSSTGDGNTIYF,TGTGCCAGCAGCTCAACAGGCGATGGAAACACCATATATTTT
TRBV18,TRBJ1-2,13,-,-,CASSPNKDNGYTF,TGTGCCAGCTCACCCAATAAGGACAATGGCTACACCTTC
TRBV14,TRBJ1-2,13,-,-,CASSQTRGSGYTF,TGTGCCAGCAGTCAAACGAGGGGAAGTGGCTACACCTTC
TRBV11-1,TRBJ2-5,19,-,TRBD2,CASSLTSGGLYGIQETQYF,TGTGCCAGCAGCTTAACTAGCGGGGGACTTTATGGGATCCAAGAGACCCAGTACTTC
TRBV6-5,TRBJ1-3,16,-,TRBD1,CASSYAPGGVGNTIYF,TGTGCCAGCAGTTACGCACCAGGGGGGGTTGGAAACACCATATATTTT
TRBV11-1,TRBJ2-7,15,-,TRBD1,CASSLGQGAYYEQYF,TGTGCCAGCAGCTTAGGTCAGGGGGCATACTACGAGCAGTACTTC
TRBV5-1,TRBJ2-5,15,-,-,CASNQGWGLQETQYF,TGCGCCAGTAACCAGGGTTGGGGGCTCCAAGAGACCCAGTACTTC
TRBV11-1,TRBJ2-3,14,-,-,CASSLYSGAETQYF,TGTGCCAGCAGTCTCTACTCAGGGGCTGAGACGCAGTATTTT
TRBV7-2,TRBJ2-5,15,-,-,CASSPLKKGGETQYF,TGTGCCAGCAGCCCCCTAAAAAAGGGAGGAGAGACCCAGTACTTC
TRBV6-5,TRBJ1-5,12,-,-,CASRQGDQPQHF,TGTGCCAGCAGACAGGGAGATCAGCCCCAGCATTTT
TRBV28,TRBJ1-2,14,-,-,CASSFIIEGDGYTF,TGTGCCAGCAGTTTCATTATCGAGGGAGATGGCTACACCTTC
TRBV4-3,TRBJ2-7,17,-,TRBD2,CASSLNGLAGPPGEQYF,TGCGCCAGCAGCCTTAACGGACTAGCGGGTCCTCCGGGGGAGCAGTACTTC
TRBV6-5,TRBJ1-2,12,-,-,CASRPLRGGYTF,TGTGCCAGCAGACCTCTAAGGGGCGGCTACACCTTC
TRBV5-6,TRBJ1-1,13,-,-,CASSATWVAEAFF,TGTGCCAGCAGCGCCACCTGGGTCGCTGAAGCTTTCTTT
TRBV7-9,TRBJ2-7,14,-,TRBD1,CASSLGQGLNEQYF,TGTGCCAGCAGCTTAGGACAGGGGTTAAACGAGCAGTACTTC